Below are 10 T cell receptor beta chains sequenced from a single sample in a study of regulatory T cells in long-lasting Graves disease. Construction of TCR beta libraries relied on iRepertoire HTBI primers and on Arm-PCR targeting CDR3 regions. MiXCR, run by TCRdb on the multiplex PCR reads, gives a single entry per CDR3 protein. The sample holds a few hundred thousand distinct CDR3 sequences, approximately 20% seen once. Time point indicated: newly diagnosed GD, antithyroid drugs for less than 3 months. With RNA extracted from PBMCs as input, the TCR library was made. This sample was shared with a second study, whose subject was T cells in Graves' hyperthyroidism and ophthalmopathy.

Here the sequenced sample was peripheral blood mononuclear cells (PBMCs), taken at new diagnosis, from a patient treated with antithyroid drugs. The receptors shown here come from a young woman with Graves disease.

At least ten counts were recorded for this clonotype. The gene calls are TRBV18 and TRBJ1-1; no clear D gene. V was cut by 0 bases and J by 1 base, with 6 bases left in between. CDR1 and CDR2 from the germline V gene are KGHSH and LQKENI. The length of the CDR3 is 14 residues. CDR3 DNA: TGTGCCAGCTCACCACCGGCGGGGAACACTGAAGCTTTCTTT. It specifies CASSPPAGNTEAFF.

V usage is TRBV5-1 and J usage is TRBJ1-1; D is perhaps TRBD1 (5 bases). V was trimmed by 4 bases and J by 10 bases, leaving 20 bases between them. Germline CDR1 reads SGHRS; CDR2 reads YFSETQ. The CDR3 is 14 residues long. CDR3: CASSLGVAWGSAFF. CDR3 bases: TGCGCCAGCAGCCTGGGGGTGGCTTGGGGTTCAGCTTTCTTT.

This clonotype appeared many times. V usage is TRBV5-1 and J usage is TRBJ2-7, with 9 bases identical to TRBD1. Germline V gene sequence: CDR1 SGHRS, CDR2 YFSETQ. The CDR3 has 16 amino acids. Trimming removed 4 bases from V and 5 bases from J; junction bases left unmatched: 13. The CDR3 DNA reads TGCGCCAGCAGCCCTGACCCGGGACAGGGATCCCACGAGCAGTACTTC. It codes for CASSPDPGQGSHEQYF.

On this clonotype itself: Being one base from a much bigger clone, this may be a read error. DNA for the CDR3: TGTGCCAGCAGCGCAGAGGTCGGGGAGCTGTTTTTT. Amino acid sequence: CASSAEVGELFF. The gene calls are TRBV9 and TRBJ2-2; D ambiguous. Germline V gene sequence: CDR1 SGDLS, CDR2 YYNGEE. The CDR3 sequence is 12 residues long. Trimming removed 3 bases at V and 7 bases at J, with 7 bases between.

At least ten counts were recorded for this clonotype. The chain links TRBV20-1 to TRBJ2-1; no definite D call. CDR3 length: 15 amino acids. Deletions cut 0 bases from V and 1 base from J, with 10 bases between. Germline V CDR1 and CDR2: DFQATT, SNEGSKA (reference sequence). The CDR3 loop reads CSAREGSQSYNEQFF. CDR3 DNA sequence: TGCAGTGCTAGAGAAGGGTCCCAATCCTACAATGAGCAGTTCTTC.

This clonotype was counted ten times or more. The chain carries TRBV6-2 or TRBV6-3 and TRBJ2-2; no clear D gene. Germline CDR1 is MNHEY and CDR2 is SVGEGT. With 5 bases removed from V and 3 bases from J, the gap between germline ends came to 10 bases. This CDR3 contains 14 residues. The CDR3 nucleotides are TGTGCCAGCAGTGCCGGGCCTGACACCGGGGAGCTGTTTTTT. Protein product: CASSAGPDTGELFF.

Ten or more counts support this clonotype. The chain joins TRBV20-1 to TRBJ1-1, with 11 bases lining up with TRBD1. Germline V gene sequence: CDR1 DFQATT, CDR2 SNEGSKA (reference sequence). The CDR3 spans 12 residues. The CDR3 here is CSGTGGRTEAFF. The CDR3 DNA sequence: TGCAGCGGGACAGGGGGTCGGACTGAAGCTTTCTTT.

This clonotype has a count of ten or more. The chain is built from TRBV24-1 and TRBJ2-1, with D perhaps TRBD1 (6 bases). V was pared by 3 bases and J by 7 bases, with 6 bases between. CDR1 is KGHDR and CDR2 is SFDVKD in the germline V gene. The length of the CDR3 is 12 residues. CDR3 nucleotides: TGTGCCACCAGTGATCAGGGGAATGAGCAGTTCTTC. Protein sequence: CATSDQGNEQFF.

This clonotype came up many times. This chain connects TRBV20-1 to TRBJ2-5; D remains ambiguous. This CDR3 is built from 14 residues. V was pared by 0 bases and J by 5 bases, with 13 bases between. Germline V CDR1 and CDR2: DFQATT, SNEGSKA (reference sequence). The CDR3 sequence is CSARDLGRGETQYF. The CDR3 region has the DNA TGCAGTGCTAGAGATCTCGGGCGTGGGGAGACCCAGTACTTC.

This clonotype was detected once. The chain joins TRBV30 to TRBJ2-2; maybe TRBD2 (6 bases). With 4 bases removed from V and 5 bases from J, the gap between germline ends came to 14 bases. This CDR3 is built from 14 residues. In germline, CDR1 is GTSNPN, CDR2 SVGIG (reference sequence). CDR3 sequence: CAWMGGMRTGELFF. The CDR3 coding sequence is TGTGCCTGGATGGGCGGGATGAGGACCGGGGAGCTGTTTTTT. The whole variable domain, filled in from reference TRBV30 and TRBJ2-2, reads SQTIHQWPATLVQPVGSPLSLECTVEGTSNPNLYWYRQAAGRGLQLLFYSVGIGQISSEVPQNLSASRPQDRQFILSSKKLLLSDSGFYLCAWMGGMRTGELFFGEGSRLTVL.